The clone carrying this T cell receptor beta chain was seen ten or more times. The antigen is undetermined. This sample was included in a study of T cells in Graves' hyperthyroidism and ophthalmopathy. Amplification yielded TCR beta CDR3 regions, with RNA transcripts as the source. The HTBI primer set drove a first-round RT-PCR of the TCR CDR3. TCRdb reprocessed the multiplex PCR reads with MiXCR, giving one entry per CDR3 protein. The sample lists approximately 400,000 distinct CDR3 sequences, 15% to 19% occurring once. This CDR3 has 16 residues. CDR1 is KGHDR, CDR2 SFDVKD, per germline. Trimming left V 5 bases short and J 0 bases short, with 12 bases between. Findings and caveats of the study: Onset of ophthalmopathy came a median approximately 6 months after the model predicted it.

Patients were aged 18 to 65, had disease duration under 2 months, and had newly diagnosed hyperthyroidism. The clonotype was recovered from a woman younger than 30 with Graves' hyperthyroidism. The sequenced sample consisted of blood. This chain joins TRBV24-1 and TRBJ2-2; a weak D match, TRBD1 (6 bases). The DNA for the CDR3 is TGTGCCACCAGTGGGGGGCATAACGCGAACACCGGGGAGCTGTTTTTT. This sequence encodes CATSGGHNANTGELFF.